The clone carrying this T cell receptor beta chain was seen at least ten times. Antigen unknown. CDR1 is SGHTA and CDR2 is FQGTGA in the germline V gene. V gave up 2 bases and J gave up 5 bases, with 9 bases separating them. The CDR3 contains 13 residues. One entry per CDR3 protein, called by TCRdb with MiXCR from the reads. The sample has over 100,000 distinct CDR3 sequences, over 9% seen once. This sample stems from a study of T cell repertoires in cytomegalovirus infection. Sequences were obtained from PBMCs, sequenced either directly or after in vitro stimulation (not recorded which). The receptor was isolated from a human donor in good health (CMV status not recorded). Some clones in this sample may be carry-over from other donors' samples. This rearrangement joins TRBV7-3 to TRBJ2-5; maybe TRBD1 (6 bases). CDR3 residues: CASSLGTMETQYF. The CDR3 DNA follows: TGTGCCAGCAGCTTAGGGACAATGGAGACCCAGTACTTC.